The rows below give T cell receptor beta chains drawn from one sample of a study of response to subunit inactivated influenza vaccine. TCRdb used MiXCR to reprocess the RT-PCR reads, holding one entry per CDR3 protein. The sample holds 560,000 or so distinct CDR3 sequences, approximately 7.1% seen once. The source was PBMCs from blood, collected around 25 months after vaccination. The origin of the receptors is a man aged 50 to 75 who received an inactivated influenza vaccine. CDR3s include the opening cysteine and the closing phenylalanine or tryptophan. The D gene is left open where the match is weak. Size is omitted from some rows. Given values are once, few, many or a class for expanded clones.

j_gene,abundance,v_gene,d_gene,CDR3nt,CDR3aa
TRBJ1-3,many,TRBV2,-,TGTGCCAGCAGTCAAACAGGATTCTCTGGAAACACCATATATTTT,CASSQTGFSGNTIYF
TRBJ1-1,-,TRBV7-2,-,TGTGCCAGCAGCTTGGGGGACAACCGCATGAACACTGAAGCTTTCTTT,CASSLGDNRMNTEAFF
TRBJ2-7,few,TRBV29-1,TRBD1,TGCAGCGCATCGGGACAGGGGGGAAGGGTGCAGTACTTC,CSASGQGGRVQYF
TRBJ2-5,few,TRBV20-1,TRBD1,TGCAGTGCTAGAGACTCGGACAGGGTAGGGCAAGAGACCCAGTACTTC,CSARDSDRVGQETQYF
TRBJ2-7,-,TRBV7-2,TRBD1,TGTGCCAGCAGCTCCCAGTCGGGACAGGGCTACGAGCAGTACTTC,CASSSQSGQGYEQYF
TRBJ2-7,many,TRBV5-4,-,TGTGCCAGCAGTTTCATTGACAGCTACGAGCAGTACTTC,CASSFIDSYEQYF
TRBJ2-1,many,TRBV4-3,TRBD2,TGCGCCAGCAGCCAAGGGGCGGGAGGGCGTCGGAATGAGCAGTTCTTC,CASSQGAGGRRNEQFF
TRBJ2-1,few,TRBV27,-,TGTGCCAGCAGTTTAATAGGTAACAATGAGCAGTTCTTC,CASSLIGNNEQFF
TRBJ2-3,-,TRBV28,TRBD1,TGTGCCAGCAGCCCCGGGACAGCTCTAGATACGCAGTATTTT,CASSPGTALDTQYF
TRBJ2-1,-,TRBV4-2,-,TGTGCCAGCAGCCAAGACTCTACGACAGGAAGGGATGAGCAGTTCTTC,CASSQDSTTGRDEQFF
TRBJ2-3,-,TRBV3-1,TRBD2,TGTGCCAGCAGCCAAGTGGATAGCGGGAGGGCCAATACGCAGTATTTT,CASSQVDSGRANTQYF
TRBJ1-1,few,TRBV6-1,-,TGTGCCAGCAGACCCTCGGCCCTGAGAGGGACTGAAGCTTTCTTT,CASRPSALRGTEAFF
TRBJ2-1,-,TRBV20-1,TRBD1,TGCAGGGCTGGGACCGGGACAGGGCAGTTCTTC,CRAGTGTGQFF
TRBJ2-3,-,TRBV20-1,-,TGCAGTGCTAGAGATGCTTCTAGACCCACGCAGTATTTT,CSARDASRPTQYF
TRBJ2-7,few,TRBV25-1,-,TGTGCCAGCAGTGGTTTGCAGGGAGCGAGTCTCTACGAGCAGTACTTC,CASSGLQGASLYEQYF
TRBJ2-1,many,TRBV4-3,TRBD2,TGCGCCAGCAGCCAAGGTGGACTAGCGGGAGTGGTGCAGTTCTTC,CASSQGGLAGVVQFF
TRBJ2-1,-,TRBV15,-,TGTGCCACCAGCAGAGGACGCAATGAGCAGTTCTTC,CATSRGRNEQFF
TRBJ1-1,many,TRBV7-6,-,TGTGCCAGCAGTCCGACAGTACAGAACACTGAAGCTTTCTTT,CASSPTVQNTEAFF
TRBJ2-7,few,TRBV11-2,TRBD2,TGTGCCAGCTTAAAAGCGGGAGGACCCTACGAGCAGTACTTC,CASLKAGGPYEQYF
TRBJ2-7,-,TRBV7-9,TRBD2,TGTGCCAGCAGCTTTCTAGCGGGGGACTCCTACGAGCAGTACTTC,CASSFLAGDSYEQYF
TRBJ2-6,-,TRBV3-1,TRBD1,TGTGCCAGCAGCCAAGATAGGGGGACAGGGGCAGGGGCCAACGTCCTGACTTTC,CASSQDRGTGAGANVLTF
TRBJ2-3,few,TRBV20-1,-,TGCAGTGCTAGAGGGAGTCGCTTAGGGGGAGCTTTCACAGATACGCAGTATTTT,CSARGSRLGGAFTDTQYF
TRBJ2-7,few,TRBV7-2,-,TGTGCCAGCAGCTCGCAAGGCGGAAACTACGAGCAGTACTTC,CASSSQGGNYEQYF
TRBJ2-5,many,TRBV11-2,-,TGTGCCAGCAGCTTAGGTCTTAGGGGCCAAGAGACCCAGTACTTC,CASSLGLRGQETQYF
TRBJ2-7,-,TRBV20-1,TRBD2,TGCAGTGCGCTCGGGGGGACTAGCGGGAGCGAGCAGTACTTC,CSALGGTSGSEQYF
TRBJ1-2,few,TRBV7-2,-,TGTGCCAGCAGCCCAGGGACCGTCGGCTATGGCTACACCTTC,CASSPGTVGYGYTF
TRBJ2-7,many,TRBV20-1,-,TGCAGTGCTAGTGGGGGGCTTATCGCCTACGAGCAGTACTTC,CSASGGLIAYEQYF
TRBJ1-2,many,TRBV12-3/TRBV12-4,TRBD1,TGTGCCAGCAGTCCATCCGGGGGGACAGCACCATATGGCTACACCTTC,CASSPSGGTAPYGYTF
TRBJ2-5,-,TRBV29-1,-,TGCTGCGTTGACACAGGTGGATTGAAGACCCAGTACTTC,CCVDTGGLKTQYF
TRBJ2-3,many,TRBV11-2,-,TGTGCCAGCAGCTTAGACCCCGTAGATACGCAGTATTTT,CASSLDPVDTQYF
TRBJ1-6,many,TRBV12-3/TRBV12-4,-,TGTGCCAGCAGAATCACAGGGACCTATAATTCACCCCTCCACTTT,CASRITGTYNSPLHF
TRBJ2-7,few,TRBV10-1,-,TGCGCCAGCAGTGATGTGTCAGGGAATCTTCAATACTTC,CASSDVSGNLQYF
TRBJ2-7,many,TRBV20-1,TRBD2,TGCAGTGCTAGAGGGCCTAGCGGGGCCCGGTACGAGCAGTACTTC,CSARGPSGARYEQYF
TRBJ2-5,many,TRBV5-1,-,TGCGCCAGCAGCTTTCCCCACGGGGAGACCCAGTACTTC,CASSFPHGETQYF
TRBJ2-7,-,TRBV28,-,TGTGCCAGCAGTCCCGCCCCGTCGTCCTACAATGAGCAGTACTTC,CASSPAPSSYNEQYF
TRBJ2-7,-,TRBV28,TRBD1,TGTGCCAGCAGGGACAGGGGGAGCTCCTACGAGCAGTACTTC,CASRDRGSSYEQYF
TRBJ1-2,few,TRBV3-1,-,TGTGCCAGCAGCCGGCAGGACGGAGCTAACTATGGCTACACCTTC,CASSRQDGANYGYTF
TRBJ1-1,many,TRBV20-1,-,TGCAGTGCTACACAGGCGGGGGACACTGAAGCTTTCTTT,CSATQAGDTEAFF
TRBJ2-2,-,TRBV12-3/TRBV12-4,-,TGTGCCAGCATTCCCAGGGCCACGAGGGCCGGGGAGCTGTTTTTT,CASIPRATRAGELFF
TRBJ2-5,-,TRBV5-1,TRBD2,TGCGCCAGCAGCTTATCGACTAGCGGGACCGAAGAGACCCAGTACTTC,CASSLSTSGTEETQYF
TRBJ2-5,few,TRBV4-3,-,TGCGCCAGCAGCCAAGAATTTGTCAGGGCAGAGACCCAGTACTTC,CASSQEFVRAETQYF
TRBJ2-3,many,TRBV7-2,-,TGTGCCAGCAGCTATGTAAGCCGCACAGATACGCAGTATTTT,CASSYVSRTDTQYF
TRBJ2-3,many,TRBV5-1,TRBD2,TGCGCCAGCAGCTCCGGGACTAGCGGGGGCACAGATACGCAGTATTTT,CASSSGTSGGTDTQYF
TRBJ2-1,few,TRBV12-5,-,TGTGCTAGTGGTTTGACTTACAATGAGCAGTTCTTC,CASGLTYNEQFF
TRBJ2-1,many,TRBV7-2,TRBD2,TGTGCCAGCAGGACCGGGACTAGCTTCTACAATGAGCAGTTCTTC,CASRTGTSFYNEQFF
TRBJ2-3,many,TRBV24-1,TRBD2,TGTGCCACCAGTGAATCCAGCGGGGGTGTAGGTACGCAGTATTTT,CATSESSGGVGTQYF